This paragraph covers one TCR beta chain sequence. Its antigen is unknown. The sample comes from a study of lymphopenia after photon versus proton radiotherapy. Study outcomes and limitations: Larger post-nadir TCR diversity loss correlated inversely with survival in deceased patients.

Profiling relied on immunoSEQ multiplex PCR, and the TCRdb table lists in-frame clones only, not all of them. This sample yields some 40,000 clones, of which 70% to 90% are seen a single time; about 9.4% belongs to the top ten. From germline, CDR1 is SGDLS and CDR2 YYNGEE. The CDR3 runs to 15 residues. Unmatched junction bases numbered 5, after V lost 0 bases and J lost 2 bases. This rearrangement joins TRBV9 to TRBJ2-7, with 7 bases that match TRBD2. The sequencing here drew on peripheral blood, taken from a patient treated with proton-based radiotherapy. The source is a woman aged 70-85 years with pancreatic cancer. Some clones in this sample may be carry-over from other donors' samples. CDR3 amino acids: CASSVGAGFAYEQYF. CDR3 coding DNA: TGTGCCAGCAGCGTAGGAGCGGGGTTTGCCTACGAGCAGTACTTC.